This passage covers 25 T cell receptor beta chains from one sample sequenced in a study of OX40 agonist ivuxolimab in advanced cancers. Only in-frame clones appear in the TCRdb table, and some are missing; sequencing was by immunoSEQ multiplex PCR. In the table there are 150,000 to 190,000 clones, roughly 94% of which are singletons. The specimen comprised CD4+ or CD8+ T cells sorted from blood, sampled in a trial of the OX40 agonist ivuxolimab. The source is an adult with an advanced solid tumor such as melanoma, head and neck, liver or kidney cancer.

J is TRBJ2-5 and V is TRBV7-6; D unclear. Between the trimmed V and J ends, which lost 5 bases and 0 bases, there was a span of 1 base. Germline values: CDR1 SGHVS, CDR2 FNYEAQ. The CDR3 runs 11 residues. The CDR3 is CASSDQETQYF. CDR3 bases: TGTGCCAGCAGCGACCAAGAGACCCAGTACTTC.

The chain combines TRBV19 with TRBJ1-2; TRBD1 aligns across 7 bases. Germline V gene sequence: CDR1 LNHDA, CDR2 SQIVND (reference sequence). Germline trimming cut 3 bases from V and 1 base from J; bases unmatched to any gene: 5. CDR3 size: 15 residues. The CDR3 DNA reads as TGTGCCAGTAGTATCCGGGGACAGCTTAACTATGGCTACACCTTC. This sequence encodes CASSIRGQLNYGYTF.

The chain carries TRBV15 and TRBJ2-4, with D hard to call. The V end lost 3 bases, the J end lost 0 bases, and 3 bases lay between the germline ends. The CDR3 covers 13 residues. CDR1 is LNHNV, CDR2 YYDKDF, per germline (reference sequence). The CDR3 region is CATSSLAKNIQYF. As DNA, the CDR3 is TGTGCCACCAGCAGCCTAGCCAAAAACATTCAGTACTTC.

The V gene is TRBV7-2, the J gene TRBJ1-4; no clear D. Germline V gives CDR1 SGHTA, CDR2 FQGNSA. V lost 1 base, J lost 0 bases, and 6 bases lay in between. The CDR3 totals 15 residues. The CDR3 spells CASSLELATNEKLFF. The CDR3 nucleotides read TGTGCCAGCAGCTTAGAGCTTGCAACTAATGAAAAACTGTTTTTT.

V usage is TRBV5-4 and J usage is TRBJ2-5; 7 nucleotides line up with TRBD2. The CDR3 consists of 16 residues. In germline, CDR1 is SGHNT, CDR2 YYREEE (reference sequence). J lost 0 bases, V lost 2 bases, and 7 bases had no gene match. The CDR3: CASSFYTAGYQETQYF. Here the CDR3 DNA reads TGTGCCAGCAGCTTCTATACAGCGGGGTACCAAGAGACCCAGTACTTC.

V gene TRBV19 combines with J gene TRBJ2-1; D might be TRBD2 (7 bases). CDR1 and CDR2 (germline): LNHDA, SQIVND (reference sequence). V was shortened by 4 bases and J by 7 bases, with 17 bases between the two germline ends. The CDR3 runs 15 residues. In nucleotides, the CDR3 is TGTGCCAGTAGTACTAATGGCGGGGGCCCAAATGAGCAGTTCTTC. Protein: CASSTNGGGPNEQFF.

The J gene is TRBJ1-5, the V gene TRBV27; D is unresolved. V was shortened by 3 bases and J by 2 bases, with 11 bases between the two germline ends. The CDR3 runs 15 residues. Germline values: CDR1 MNHEY, CDR2 SMNVEV (reference sequence). The CDR3 coding sequence is TGTGCCAGCAGTTTCATAGGGAAGGGCAATCAGCCCCAGCATTTT. Encoded protein: CASSFIGKGNQPQHF.

This clone was recorded only once. The CDR3 region has the DNA TGCGCCAGCAACGCCGGGACAGGGACTGACCTCACCGGGGAGCTGTTTTTT. It encodes CASNAGTGTDLTGELFF. The V and J genes are TRBV10-2 and TRBJ2-2; 9 positions agree with TRBD1. The length of the CDR3 is 17 residues. V lost 7 bases to trimming and J lost 4 bases; unmatched junction nucleotides: 13. In germline, CDR1 is WSHSY, CDR2 SAAADI.

The rearrangement links TRBV6-4 to TRBJ2-2; no clear D gene. The CDR3 spans 14 residues. Per germline, CDR1 MRHNA and CDR2 SNTAGT. The V and J ends lost 4 bases and 0 bases respectively, with 6 bases between them. The CDR3 protein is CASSASANTGELFF. The CDR3 nucleotides read TGTGCCAGCAGTGCCTCTGCGAACACCGGGGAGCTGTTTTTT.

The rearrangement joins TRBV4-3 to TRBJ2-4; D is ambiguous. Per germline, CDR1 LGHNA and CDR2 YSLEER. The CDR3 spans 15 residues. Trimming took 0 bases from V and 7 from J, leaving 13 bases between them. CDR3 DNA sequence: TGCGCCAGCAGCCAAGATGAAGGGCCTGGTAACATTCAGTACTTC. The encoded protein is CASSQDEGPGNIQYF.

This clone was seen a single time. The DNA for the CDR3 is TGTGCCAGCAGTGACCATCCCCCCCTGTTTTTT. Translating it yields CASSDHPPLFF. J is TRBJ2-2 and V is TRBV6-1; no firm D call. CDR1 is MNHNS and CDR2 is SASEGT in the germline V gene. This CDR3 is built from 11 residues. V dropped 3 bases and J dropped 14 bases, with 10 bases sitting between them.

The V call is TRBV19, the J call TRBJ2-5; 8 positions match TRBD1. The CDR3 is 14 amino acids. The J segment lost 4 bases and the V segment lost 4 bases, leaving 5 bases of the junction unmatched. The V gene's germline CDR1 is LNHDA and CDR2 SQIVND (reference sequence). The chain's CDR3 is CASSTWTGLETQYF. The CDR3 DNA follows: TGTGCCAGTAGTACTTGGACAGGGCTAGAGACCCAGTACTTC.

This chain uses TRBV14 with TRBJ2-7; no definite D call. The CDR3 is made up of 15 amino acids. Germline CDR1 and CDR2: SGHDN and FVKESK. V gave up 0 bases and J gave up 9 bases, with 18 bases separating them. CDR3: CASSQDPLGSFRQYF. CDR3 DNA sequence: TGTGCCAGCAGCCAAGACCCCCTCGGTAGTTTTCGGCAGTACTTC. The full variable domain, in which reference TRBV14 and TRBJ2-7 provide the parts outside the CDR3, is EAGVTQFPSHSVIEKGQTVTLRCDPISGHDNLYWYRRVMGKEIKFLLHFVKESKQDESGMPNNRFLAERTGGTYSTLKVQPAELEDSGVYFCASSQDPLGSFRQYFGPGTRLTVT.

This chain connects TRBV7-8 to TRBJ2-7; D perhaps matches TRBD2 (6 bases). The CDR3 sequence is 15 residues long. V was trimmed by 4 bases and J by 5 bases, leaving 18 bases between them. The germline CDR1 and CDR2 sequences are SGHVS and FQNEAQ. DNA for the CDR3: TGTGCCAGCAGCTCTACAGGCCTGACTAGGAACGAGCAGTACTTC. Protein: CASSSTGLTRNEQYF.

This chain connects TRBV29-1 to TRBJ2-5; D possibly corresponds to TRBD1 (6 bases). There are 14 residues in the CDR3. In germline, CDR1 is SQVTM, CDR2 ANQGSEA. Trimming removed 1 base from V and 2 bases from J, with 11 bases in between. CDR3: CSVEGGGVQETQYF. CDR3 nucleotides: TGCAGCGTTGAAGGAGGGGGTGTACAAGAGACCCAGTACTTC.

V usage is TRBV5-1 and J usage is TRBJ1-3; perhaps TRBD1 as D (5 bases). Germline lookup yields CDR1 SGHRS and CDR2 YFSETQ. V was cut by 0 bases and J by 1 base, with 11 bases left in between. The length of the CDR3 is 16 residues. Here the CDR3 reads CASSLAPGGSGNTIYF. The CDR3 nucleotides are TGCGCCAGCAGCTTGGCCCCGGGGGGGTCTGGAAACACCATATATTTT.

The V call is TRBV28, the J call TRBJ2-3, with 7 bases lining up with TRBD2. The V segment lost 5 bases and the J segment 2 bases; nucleotides outside the gene matches: 13. CDR3 length equals 17 residues. The germline V gene encodes CDR1 MDHEN and CDR2 SYDVKM. The DNA for the CDR3 is TGTGCCAGCAGTCCTCCCGGGGTGGGGGGGGACACAGATACGCAGTATTTT. It translates to CASSPPGVGGDTDTQYF.

The chain uses TRBV23-1 and TRBJ1-5; no clear D gene. TRBV23-1 is an ORF, with its function uncertain. V lost 3 bases to trimming and J lost 0 bases, with 6 bases between them. This CDR3 comprises 14 residues. This CDR3 reads CASSQGYSNQPQHF. The CDR3 nucleotides are TGCGCCAGCAGTCAGGGCTATAGCAATCAGCCCCAGCATTTT.

The rearrangement uses TRBV27 and TRBJ2-1; D unresolved. The CDR3 consists of 15 residues. Germline assignment: CDR1 MNHEY and CDR2 SMNVEV (reference sequence). Trimming took off 3 bases at V and 0 bases at J, with 9 bases between the two ends. The CDR3 loop reads CASSFYTNSYNEQFF. The CDR3 DNA follows: TGTGCCAGCAGTTTCTACACCAACTCCTACAATGAGCAGTTCTTC.

The genes are TRBV14 and TRBJ2-1; D may be TRBD2 (5 bases). Germline CDR1 SGHDN, CDR2 FVKESK. The CDR3 runs to 15 residues. Trimming removed 2 bases at V and 4 bases at J, with 12 bases between. CDR3 bases: TGTGCCAGCAGCCAAAGACTATATATGTACAATGAGCAGTTCTTC. This translates into CASSQRLYMYNEQFF.

The CDR3 spells CASSVDGGPEAFF. The CDR3 bases are TGTGCCAGCAGTGTCGACGGGGGACCTGAAGCTTTCTTT. The chain couples TRBV28 to TRBJ1-1; weak D call: TRBD1 (5 bases). The germline V gene has CDR1 MDHEN and CDR2 SYDVKM. The CDR3 covers 13 residues. The V end was cut by 5 bases, the J end by 6 bases, with 13 bases between.

The V gene is TRBV19, the J gene TRBJ2-1; D gene uncertain. In germline, CDR1 is LNHDA, CDR2 SQIVND (reference sequence). CDR3 length equals 14 residues. V lost 1 base and J lost 8, with 12 bases in between. The DNA of the CDR3 is TGTGCCAGTAGTATAGGGCAGCTGGTTGATGAGCAGTTCTTC. This translates into CASSIGQLVDEQFF. Together with reference TRBV19 and TRBJ2-1, the CDR3 gives the full variable domain: DGGITQSPKYLFRKEGQNVTLSCEQNLNHDAMYWYRQDPGQGLRLIYYSQIVNDFQKGDIAEGYSVSREKKESFPLTVTSAQKNPTAFYLCASSIGQLVDEQFFGPGTRLTVL.

The rearrangement links TRBV19 to TRBJ1-1; 7 bases line up with TRBD1. J was trimmed by 1 base and V by 6 bases; bases with no gene match: 8. Germline V gives CDR1 LNHDA, CDR2 SQIVND (reference sequence). The CDR3 has 15 residues. The chain's CDR3 is CASSVRDSQNTEAFF. The CDR3, as DNA: TGTGCCAGTAGCGTAAGGGACAGCCAGAACACTGAAGCTTTCTTT. Filled out from reference TRBV19 and TRBJ1-1, the complete variable domain reads DGGITQSPKYLFRKEGQNVTLSCEQNLNHDAMYWYRQDPGQGLRLIYYSQIVNDFQKGDIAEGYSVSREKKESFPLTVTSAQKNPTAFYLCASSVRDSQNTEAFFGQGTRLTVV.

This chain joins TRBV9 and TRBJ1-1, with no clear D. The CDR3 spans 14 residues. Germline V gives CDR1 SGDLS, CDR2 YYNGEE. The V end was cut by 0 bases, the J end by 0 bases, with 6 bases between. Here the CDR3 reads CASSVGAVNTEAFF. The CDR3 DNA follows: TGTGCCAGCAGCGTAGGGGCAGTGAACACTGAAGCTTTCTTT.

Comment on this clone: The same CDR3 can be traced to other DNA sequences in this sample. The genes are TRBV18 and TRBJ1-1; weak D call: TRBD1 (6 bases). V dropped 6 bases and J dropped 0 bases, with 8 bases sitting between them. The CDR3 contains 13 residues. Per the germline V gene, CDR1 is KGHSH and CDR2 is LQKENI. The DNA for the CDR3 is TGTGCCAGCTCTGAGGGGGTGAACACTGAAGCTTTCTTT. It specifies CASSEGVNTEAFF. Looking up the rest from reference TRBV18 and TRBJ1-1 gives the full variable domain: NAGVMQNPRHLVRRRGQEARLRCSPMKGHSHVYWYRQLPEEGLKFMVYLQKENIIDESGMPKERFSAEFPKEGPSILRIQQVVRGDSAAYFCASSEGVNTEAFFGQGTRLTVV.